This T cell receptor beta chain was sequenced for a study of blood T cell repertoires in COVID-19. Unmatched junction bases numbered 10, after V lost 4 bases and J lost 2 bases. The CDR3 length is 16 residues. Per the germline V gene, CDR1 is KGHSH and CDR2 is LQKENI. Here immunoSEQ multiplex PCR was the method, and the copy in TCRdb shows in-frame clones only, minus some. The top ten hold around 32% of the sample, which has approximately 76,000 clones, about 85% seen once. The clonotype originates from a woman of 80 years or more with active or convalescent COVID-19. The sequencing input was peripheral blood. The chain couples TRBV18 to TRBJ1-2, with 7 bases aligning to TRBD1. Here the CDR3 reads CASSLLVTGKNYGYTF. The DNA of the CDR3 is TGTGCCAGCTCACTCCTCGTGACAGGGAAAAACTATGGCTACACCTTC.